This entry describes one T cell receptor beta chain. Patients who had autoimmune disease history or got systemic immunosuppression were left out. Germline V CDR1 and CDR2: MNHEY, SMNVEV (reference sequence). This CDR3 comprises 16 residues. Trimming pared 0 bases from V and 8 bases from J, leaving 14 bases between. The data stem from a study of OX40 agonist ivuxolimab in advanced cancers. Study overall: Participants averaged approximately 65 years of age (range roughly 20 to 90) and were roughly 80% male.

Only in-frame clones appear in the TCRdb table, and some are missing; sequencing was by immunoSEQ multiplex PCR. Among 55,000 to 60,000 clones listed, around four fifths were seen once. This TCR came from an adult with an advanced solid tumor such as melanoma, head and neck, liver or kidney cancer. This chain joins TRBV27 and TRBJ1-6, with D possibly matching TRBD1 (6 bases). Material: CD4+ or CD8+ T cells sorted from blood, obtained in a trial of the OX40 agonist ivuxolimab. CDR3 in DNA: TGTGCCAGCAGTTTATCCGGAGGGGGTGGGGATTCACCCCTCCACTTT. This encodes CASSLSGGGGDSPLHF.